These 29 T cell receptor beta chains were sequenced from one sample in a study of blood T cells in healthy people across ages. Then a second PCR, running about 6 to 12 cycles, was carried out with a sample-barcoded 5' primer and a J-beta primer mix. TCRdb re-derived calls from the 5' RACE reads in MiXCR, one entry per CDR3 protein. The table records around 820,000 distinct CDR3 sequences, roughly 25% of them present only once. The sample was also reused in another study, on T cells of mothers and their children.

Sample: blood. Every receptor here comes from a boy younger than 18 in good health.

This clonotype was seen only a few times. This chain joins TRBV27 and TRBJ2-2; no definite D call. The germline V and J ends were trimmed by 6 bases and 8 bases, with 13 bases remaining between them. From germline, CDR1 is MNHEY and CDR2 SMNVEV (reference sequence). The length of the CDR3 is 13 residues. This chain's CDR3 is CASSLEYFGELFF. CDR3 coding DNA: TGTGCCAGCAGCCTGGAGTATTTTGGGGAGCTGTTTTTT.

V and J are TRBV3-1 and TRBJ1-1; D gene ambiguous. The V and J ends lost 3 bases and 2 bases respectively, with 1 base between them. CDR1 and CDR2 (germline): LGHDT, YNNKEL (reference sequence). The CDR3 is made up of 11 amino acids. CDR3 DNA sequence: TGTGCCAGCAGCCACAACACTGAAGCTTTCTTT. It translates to CASSHNTEAFF.

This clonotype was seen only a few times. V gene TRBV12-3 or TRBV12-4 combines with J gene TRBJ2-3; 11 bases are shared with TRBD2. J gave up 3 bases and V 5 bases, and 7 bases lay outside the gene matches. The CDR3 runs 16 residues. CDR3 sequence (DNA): TGTGCCAGCAGTGCTATGGGACTAGCGGAGACAGATACGCAGTATTTT. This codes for CASSAMGLAETDTQYF.

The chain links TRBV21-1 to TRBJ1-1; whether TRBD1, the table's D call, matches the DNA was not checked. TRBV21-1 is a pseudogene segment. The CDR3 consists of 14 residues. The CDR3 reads CASPYKRGGVLAFF. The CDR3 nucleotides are TGTGCCAGCCCTTATAAGAGGGGGGGGGTATTGGCTTTCTTT.

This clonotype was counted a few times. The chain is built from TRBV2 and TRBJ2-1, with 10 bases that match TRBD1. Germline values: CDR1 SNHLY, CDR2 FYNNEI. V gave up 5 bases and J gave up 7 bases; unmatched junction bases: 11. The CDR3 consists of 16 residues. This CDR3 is CASSMGSGTGENEQFF. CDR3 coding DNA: TGTGCCAGCAGTATGGGGTCCGGGACAGGGGAGAATGAGCAGTTCTTC.

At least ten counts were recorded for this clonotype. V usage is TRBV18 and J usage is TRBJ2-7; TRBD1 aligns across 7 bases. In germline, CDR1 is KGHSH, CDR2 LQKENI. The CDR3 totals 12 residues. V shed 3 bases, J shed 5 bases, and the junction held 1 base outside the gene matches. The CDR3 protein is CASSPDRNEQYF. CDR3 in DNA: TGTGCCAGCTCACCGGACAGGAACGAGCAGTACTTC.

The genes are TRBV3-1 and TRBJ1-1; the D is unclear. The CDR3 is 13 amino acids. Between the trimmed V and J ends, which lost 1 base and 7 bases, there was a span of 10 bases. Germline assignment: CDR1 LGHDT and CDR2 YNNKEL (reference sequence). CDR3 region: CASSQVGVGEAFF. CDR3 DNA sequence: TGTGCCAGCAGCCAAGTAGGCGTAGGTGAAGCTTTCTTT.

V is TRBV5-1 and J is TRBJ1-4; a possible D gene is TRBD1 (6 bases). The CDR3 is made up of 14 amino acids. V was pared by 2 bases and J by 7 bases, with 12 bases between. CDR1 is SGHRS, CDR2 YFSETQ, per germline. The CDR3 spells CASSFKGGREKLFF. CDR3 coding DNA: TGCGCCAGCAGCTTCAAAGGGGGTCGTGAAAAACTGTTTTTT. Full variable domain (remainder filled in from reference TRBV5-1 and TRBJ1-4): KAGVTQTPRYLIKTRGQQVTLSCSPISGHRSVSWYQQTPGQGLQFLFEYFSETQRNKGNFPGRFSGRQFSNSRSEMNVSTLELGDSALYLCASSFKGGREKLFFGSGTQLSVL.

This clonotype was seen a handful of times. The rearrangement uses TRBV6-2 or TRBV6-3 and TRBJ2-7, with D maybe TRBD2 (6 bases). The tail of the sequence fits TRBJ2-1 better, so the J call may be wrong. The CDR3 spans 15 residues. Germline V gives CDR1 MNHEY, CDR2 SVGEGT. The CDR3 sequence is CASSYSGGRYNEQFF. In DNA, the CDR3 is TGTGCCAGCAGTTACTCCGGGGGTCGGTACAATGAGCAGTTCTTC.

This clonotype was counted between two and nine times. The CDR3 nucleotides read TGCAGCGTTGAGTACCTAGCTGGCGAGCAGTACTTC. Amino acids: CSVEYLAGEQYF. The chain couples TRBV29-1 to TRBJ2-7, with D possibly TRBD2 on 5 matching bases. The CDR3 contains 12 residues. Germline CDR1 is SQVTM and CDR2 is ANQGSEA. The V end lost 3 bases, the J end lost 6 bases, and 12 bases lay between the germline ends.

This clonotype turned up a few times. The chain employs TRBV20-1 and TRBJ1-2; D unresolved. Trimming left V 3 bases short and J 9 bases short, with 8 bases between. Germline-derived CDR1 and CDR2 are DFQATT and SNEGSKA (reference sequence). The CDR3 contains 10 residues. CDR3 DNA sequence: TGCAGTGCTAGTATTGGGAGCTACACCTTC. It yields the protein CSASIGSYTF.

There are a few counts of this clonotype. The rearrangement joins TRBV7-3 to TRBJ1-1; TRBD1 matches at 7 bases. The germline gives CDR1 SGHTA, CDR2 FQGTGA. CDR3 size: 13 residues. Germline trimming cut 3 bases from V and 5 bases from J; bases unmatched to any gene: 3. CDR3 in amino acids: CASSFAQGTEAFF. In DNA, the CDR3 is TGTGCCAGCAGCTTTGCACAGGGGACTGAAGCTTTCTTT.

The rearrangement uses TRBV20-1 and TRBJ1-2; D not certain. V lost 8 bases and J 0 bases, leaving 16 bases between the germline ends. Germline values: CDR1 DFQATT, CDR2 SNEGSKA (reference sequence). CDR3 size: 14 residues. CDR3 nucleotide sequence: TGCAGTACCCAAAATCCTTTCTCTAACTATGGCTACACCTTC. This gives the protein CSTQNPFSNYGYTF.

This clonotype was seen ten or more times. The CDR3 region is CASSTRTRNTDTQYF. As DNA, the CDR3 is TGTGCCAGCAGCACCCGGACACGGAACACAGATACGCAGTATTTT. The chain joins TRBV12-3 or TRBV12-4 to TRBJ2-3, with D possibly matching TRBD1 (5 bases). The CDR3 runs 15 residues. Trimming left V 6 bases short and J 2 bases short, with 15 bases between.

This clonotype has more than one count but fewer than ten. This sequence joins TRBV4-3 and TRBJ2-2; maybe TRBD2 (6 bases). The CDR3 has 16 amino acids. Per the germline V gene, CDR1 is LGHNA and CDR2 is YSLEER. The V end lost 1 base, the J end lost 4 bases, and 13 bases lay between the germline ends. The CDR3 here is CASSQVGGPSTGELFF. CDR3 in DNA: TGCGCCAGCAGCCAAGTCGGGGGACCCAGCACCGGGGAGCTGTTTTTT.

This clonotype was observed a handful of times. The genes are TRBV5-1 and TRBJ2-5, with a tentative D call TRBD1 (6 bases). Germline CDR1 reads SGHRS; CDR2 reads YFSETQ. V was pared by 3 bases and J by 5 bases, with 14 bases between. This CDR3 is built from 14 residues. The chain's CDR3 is CASSYGTNRETQYF. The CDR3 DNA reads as TGCGCCAGCAGCTACGGGACAAACAGGGAGACCCAGTACTTC.

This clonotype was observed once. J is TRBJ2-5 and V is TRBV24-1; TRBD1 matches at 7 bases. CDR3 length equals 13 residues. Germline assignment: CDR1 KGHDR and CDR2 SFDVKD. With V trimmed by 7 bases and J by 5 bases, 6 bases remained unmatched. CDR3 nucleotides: TGTGCCACCAGCCGACAGGGCTGGGAGACCCAGTACTTC. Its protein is CATSRQGWETQYF.

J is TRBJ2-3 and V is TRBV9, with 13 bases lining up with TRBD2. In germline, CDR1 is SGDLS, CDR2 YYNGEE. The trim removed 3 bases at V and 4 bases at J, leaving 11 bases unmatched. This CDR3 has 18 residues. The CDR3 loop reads CASSARLAGGTAADTQYF. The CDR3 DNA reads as TGTGCCAGCAGCGCTCGACTAGCGGGGGGTACCGCCGCAGATACGCAGTATTTT.

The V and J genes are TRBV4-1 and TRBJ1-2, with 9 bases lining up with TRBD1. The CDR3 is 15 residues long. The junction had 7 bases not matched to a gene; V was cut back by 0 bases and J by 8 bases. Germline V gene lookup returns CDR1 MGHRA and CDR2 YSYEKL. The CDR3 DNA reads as TGCGCCAGCAGCCAAGATGCAGGGACAGGGAACGGCTACACCTTC. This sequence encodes CASSQDAGTGNGYTF.

CDR3 nucleotide sequence: TGTGCCAGCACTGGACAGTACGGTTCGGATGGCTACACCTTC. Translating it yields CASTGQYGSDGYTF. This rearrangement joins TRBV6-2 or TRBV6-3 to TRBJ1-2; weak D call: TRBD1 (6 bases). V lost 7 bases, J lost 6 bases, and 18 bases lay in between. Germline loops: CDR1 MNHEY, CDR2 SVGEGT. This CDR3 has 14 amino acids.

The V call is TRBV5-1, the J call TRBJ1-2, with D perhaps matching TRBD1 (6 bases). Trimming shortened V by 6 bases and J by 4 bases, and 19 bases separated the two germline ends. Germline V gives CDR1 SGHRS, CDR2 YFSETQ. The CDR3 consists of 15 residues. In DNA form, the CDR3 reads TGCGCCAGCACACCGACAGGAGCCTTCCCCTATGGCTACACCTTC. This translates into CASTPTGAFPYGYTF. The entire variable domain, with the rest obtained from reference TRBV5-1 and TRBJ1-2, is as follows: KAGVTQTPRYLIKTRGQQVTLSCSPISGHRSVSWYQQTPGQGLQFLFEYFSETQRNKGNFPGRFSGRQFSNSRSEMNVSTLELGDSALYLCASTPTGAFPYGYTFGSGTRLTVV.

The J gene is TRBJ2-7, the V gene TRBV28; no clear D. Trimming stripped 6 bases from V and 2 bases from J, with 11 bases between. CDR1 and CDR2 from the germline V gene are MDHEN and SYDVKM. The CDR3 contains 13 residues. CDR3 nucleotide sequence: TGTGCCAGCAGGACCCGCTTAACCTACGAGCAGTACTTC. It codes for CASRTRLTYEQYF.

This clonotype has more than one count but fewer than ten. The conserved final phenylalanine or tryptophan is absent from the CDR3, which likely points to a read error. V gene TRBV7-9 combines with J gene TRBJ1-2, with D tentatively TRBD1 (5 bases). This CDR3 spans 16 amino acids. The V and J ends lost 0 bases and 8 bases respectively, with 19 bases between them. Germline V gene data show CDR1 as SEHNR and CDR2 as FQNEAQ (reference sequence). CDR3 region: CASSLAFGSQGRGYTL. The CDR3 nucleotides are TGTGCCAGCAGCTTAGCATTTGGGTCCCAGGGAAGAGGCTACACCCTC.

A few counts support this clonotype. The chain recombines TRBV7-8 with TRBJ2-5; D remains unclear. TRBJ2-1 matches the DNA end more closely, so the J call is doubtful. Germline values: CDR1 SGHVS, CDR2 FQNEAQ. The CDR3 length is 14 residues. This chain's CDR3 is CASSPPIARYEQFF. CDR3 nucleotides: TGTGCCAGCAGCCCCCCTATAGCCAGGTATGAGCAGTTCTTC.

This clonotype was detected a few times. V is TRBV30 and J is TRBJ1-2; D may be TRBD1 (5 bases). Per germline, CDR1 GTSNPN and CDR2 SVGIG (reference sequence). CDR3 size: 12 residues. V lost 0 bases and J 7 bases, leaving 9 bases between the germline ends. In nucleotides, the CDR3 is TGTGCCTGGAGTGTACTGGGGGGTGGCTACACCTTC. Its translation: CAWSVLGGGYTF.

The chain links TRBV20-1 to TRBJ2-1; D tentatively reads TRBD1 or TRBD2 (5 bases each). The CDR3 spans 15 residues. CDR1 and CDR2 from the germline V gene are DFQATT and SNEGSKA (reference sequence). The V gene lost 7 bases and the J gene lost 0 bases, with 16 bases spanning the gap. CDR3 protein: CSGFEGTSSYNEQFF. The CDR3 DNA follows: TGCAGTGGGTTCGAGGGGACGAGCTCCTACAATGAGCAGTTCTTC.

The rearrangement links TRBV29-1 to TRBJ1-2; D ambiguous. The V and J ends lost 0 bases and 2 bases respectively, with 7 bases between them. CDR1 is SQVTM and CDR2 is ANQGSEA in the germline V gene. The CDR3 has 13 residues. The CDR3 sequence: CSVEDWKNYGYTF. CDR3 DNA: TGCAGCGTTGAAGATTGGAAGAACTATGGCTACACCTTC. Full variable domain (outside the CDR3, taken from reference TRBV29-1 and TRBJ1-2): SAVISQKPSRDICQRGTSLTIQCQVDSQVTMMFWYRQQPGQSLTLIATANQGSEATYESGFVIDKFPISRPNLTFSTLTVSNMSPEDSSIYLCSVEDWKNYGYTFGSGTRLTVV.

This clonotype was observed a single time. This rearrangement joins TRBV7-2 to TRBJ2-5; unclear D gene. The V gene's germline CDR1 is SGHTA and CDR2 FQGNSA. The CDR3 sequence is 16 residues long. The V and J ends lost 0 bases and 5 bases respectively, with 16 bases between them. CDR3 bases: TGTGCCAGCAGCTTAGCAGGAATGGGGTTCCCGGAGACCCAGTACTTC. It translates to CASSLAGMGFPETQYF.

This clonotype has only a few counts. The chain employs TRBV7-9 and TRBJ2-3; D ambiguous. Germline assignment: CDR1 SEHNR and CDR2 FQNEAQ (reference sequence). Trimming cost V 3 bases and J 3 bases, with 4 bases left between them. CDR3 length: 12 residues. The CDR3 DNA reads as TGTGCCAGCAGCTTTCAAACAGATACGCAGTATTTT. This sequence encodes CASSFQTDTQYF.